This T cell receptor (beta chain) appears in the sequencing data of a study of radiation and T cells in renal cell carcinoma. Points from the study as a whole: Compared with controls, irradiated tumors showed greater TCR clonality. Compared with controls, irradiated tumors had more, larger dominant CDR3 motifs.

On this clone: The antigen is not known.

Treatment meaning: treatment-naive control, cytoreductive nephrectomy. This CDR3 comprises 15 residues. V lost 6 bases and J lost 2, with 11 bases in between. The germline gives CDR1 KGHSH, CDR2 LQKENI. Here immunoSEQ multiplex PCR was the method, and the copy in TCRdb shows in-frame clones only, minus some. Among some 25,000 clones listed, 58% were seen once. This chain uses TRBV18 with TRBJ2-6; D tentatively reads TRBD1 or TRBD2 (5 bases each). The receptor's source is a man in his forties with renal cell carcinoma. The specimen was tumor tissue, collected from a patient whose treatment was nephrectomy without radiotherapy. CDR3 nucleotides: TGTGCCAGCTCCCGAGGGGCGCCTGGGGCCAACGTCCTGACTTTC. Translating gives CASSRGAPGANVLTF.